One and the same sample provided the 7 T cell receptor beta chains below, sequenced in a study of T cells in localized non-small cell lung cancer. Here immunoSEQ multiplex PCR was the method, and the copy in TCRdb shows in-frame clones only, minus some. The table shows about 78,000 clones, with just under 85% occurring only once. The sample was peripheral blood, taken before any cancer treatment. The receptors derive from a man aged 35 to 69 with stage I lung adenocarcinoma.

The chain carries TRBV19 and TRBJ2-1; perhaps TRBD2 as D (6 bases). Trimming pared 3 bases from V and 7 bases from J, leaving 16 bases between. There are 15 residues in the CDR3. Germline-derived CDR1 and CDR2 are LNHDA and SQIVND (reference sequence). The CDR3 here is CASSIYRLDSNEQFF. The DNA for the CDR3 is TGTGCCAGTAGTATCTATCGACTAGATTCGAATGAGCAGTTCTTC.

V gene TRBV18 combines with J gene TRBJ2-7; the match to TRBD1 covers 7 bases. The CDR3 runs 15 residues. CDR1 KGHSH and CDR2 LQKENI come from the germline V gene. The J segment lost 2 bases and the V segment lost 3 bases, leaving 7 bases of the junction unmatched. The CDR3: CASSPAGTATYEQYF. The CDR3, as DNA: TGTGCCAGCTCACCCGCCGGGACAGCCACCTACGAGCAGTACTTC.

CDR3 loop: CSVEISDTQYF. As DNA, the CDR3 is TGCAGCGTTGAAATTTCAGATACGCAGTATTTT. The V gene is TRBV29-1, the J gene TRBJ2-3; the D is unclear. With 2 bases removed from V and 4 bases from J, the gap between germline ends came to 4 bases. Germline V lookup: CDR1 SQVTM, CDR2 ANQGSEA. This CDR3 has 11 residues.

V usage is TRBV19 and J usage is TRBJ1-1; perhaps TRBD1 as D (6 bases). Trimming removed 7 bases from V and 0 bases from J, with 12 bases in between. CDR3 length: 14 amino acids. Germline values: CDR1 LNHDA, CDR2 SQIVND (reference sequence). The chain's CDR3 is CASTPGTLNTEAFF. As DNA, the CDR3 is TGTGCCAGTACCCCCGGGACATTGAACACTGAAGCTTTCTTT.

The genes are TRBV4-1 and TRBJ1-3, with a tentative D call TRBD1 (5 bases). Trimming removed 7 bases from V and 2 bases from J, with 18 bases in between. The CDR3 loop spans 16 amino acids. Germline V CDR1 and CDR2: MGHRA, YSYEKL. The CDR3, as DNA: TGCGCCAGCAACCTCTCCCAGGGAACGCCTGGAAACACCATATATTTT. Translation gives CASNLSQGTPGNTIYF.

This rearrangement joins TRBV10-3 to TRBJ2-2; D is unclear. Germline V gene sequence: CDR1 ENHRY, CDR2 SYGVKD. The CDR3 runs 16 residues. Deletions cut 1 base from V and 0 bases from J, with 9 bases between. This chain's CDR3 is CAISEYLPTNTGELFF. CDR3 DNA sequence: TGTGCCATCAGTGAGTATTTGCCGACGAACACCGGGGAGCTGTTTTTT.

The rearrangement uses TRBV6-4 and TRBJ2-1; D not certain. The CDR3 consists of 12 residues. Trimming pared 2 bases from V and 4 bases from J, leaving 3 bases between. The V gene's germline CDR1 is MRHNA and CDR2 SNTAGT. CDR3 region: CASSDIYNEQFF. CDR3 DNA: TGTGCCAGCAGTGACATTTACAATGAGCAGTTCTTC.